This T cell receptor (beta chain) was recovered during a study of cytomegalovirus exposure and HLA in healthy donors. Note on this clone: Antigen specificity is unknown.

13 Jbeta primers and 60 Vbeta primers were used for the PCR. Some clones are missing from TCRdb's copy, which holds only in-frame ones; the method was immunoSEQ multiplex PCR. The sample lists over 75,000 clones, 79% seen once, with around 3% in the top ten. CDR1 and CDR2 from the germline V gene are SEHNR and FQNEAQ (reference sequence). V was trimmed by 6 bases and J by 6 bases, leaving 14 bases between them. The CDR3 sequence is 13 residues long. The study, taken as a whole, reports: A few chains tied to CMV proved CMV antigen-specific in vitro. A later analysis by the authors found several of the most significant clusters apparently linked to common viral pathogens. Reports described diagnosis of cytomegalovirus status by the classifier as highly specific and sensitive.

Sequences were obtained from PBMCs. The receptor was isolated from a male donor in good health and CMV-seropositive. This chain joins TRBV7-9 and TRBJ1-1, with a possible D match to TRBD1 (6 bases). The CDR3 DNA follows: TGTGCCAGCAGGACTGCCGGGACACCTGAAGCTTTCTTT. This gives the protein CASRTAGTPEAFF.